The 15 T cell receptor beta chains given below trace back to one sample, sequenced in a study of cytomegalovirus exposure and HLA in healthy donors. Only in-frame clones appear in the TCRdb table, and some are missing; sequencing was by immunoSEQ multiplex PCR. This sample yields approximately 300,000 clones, of which roughly 89% are seen a single time; over 0.8% belongs to the top ten. What was sequenced was PBMCs. These receptors all come from a woman younger than 30 in good health and CMV-seronegative.

This clone has ten or more counts. V and J are TRBV6-1 and TRBJ1-5; 7 bases line up with TRBD1. This CDR3 has 14 amino acids. V lost 6 bases, J lost 4 bases, and 6 bases stayed unmatched. Germline V gene sequence: CDR1 MNHNS, CDR2 SASEGT. The CDR3 region has the DNA TGTGCCAGCAGCTTTGGACAGGAAAATCAGCCCCAGCATTTT. This codes for CASSFGQENQPQHF.

The chain employs TRBV18 and TRBJ2-1, with 14 bases fitting TRBD2. The CDR3 contains 16 residues. Germline-derived CDR1 and CDR2 are KGHSH and LQKENI. J was trimmed by 9 bases and V by 2 bases; bases with no gene match: 6. The CDR3, as DNA: TGTGCCAGCTCACCATCCGGGACTAGCGGGAGCTTTGAGCAGTTCTTC. It encodes CASSPSGTSGSFEQFF. Variable domain in full (rest from reference TRBV18 and TRBJ2-1): NAGVMQNPRHLVRRRGQEARLRCSPMKGHSHVYWYRQLPEEGLKFMVYLQKENIIDESGMPKERFSAEFPKEGPSILRIQQVVRGDSAAYFCASSPSGTSGSFEQFFGPGTRLTVL.

This clone was seen at least ten times. V is TRBV18 and J is TRBJ2-2, with 7 nucleotides matching TRBD1. J gave up 1 base and V 9 bases, and 5 bases lay outside the gene matches. The V gene's germline CDR1 is KGHSH and CDR2 LQKENI. This CDR3 region has 14 residues. CDR3 DNA: TGTGCCAGTCTAAGGACAGGGAACACCGGGGAGCTGTTTTTT. Amino acid sequence: CASLRTGNTGELFF. The variable domain in full, with the rest retrieved from reference TRBV18 and TRBJ2-2, is NAGVMQNPRHLVRRRGQEARLRCSPMKGHSHVYWYRQLPEEGLKFMVYLQKENIIDESGMPKERFSAEFPKEGPSILRIQQVVRGDSAAYFCASLRTGNTGELFFGEGSRLTVL.

The chain links TRBV5-1 to TRBJ2-7, with TRBD2 identical over 8 bases. V gave up 0 bases and J gave up 3 bases; unmatched junction bases: 5. The CDR3 extends over 15 amino acids. Germline V lookup: CDR1 SGHRS, CDR2 YFSETQ. CDR3 protein: CASSLAPTSDYEQYF. Written as DNA, the CDR3 is TGCGCCAGCAGCTTGGCCCCGACTAGCGACTACGAGCAGTACTTC.

This clone occurred once. V is TRBV6-1 and J is TRBJ1-1; tentatively, D is TRBD1 (5 bases). V was pared by 1 base and J by 8 bases, with 11 bases between. The CDR3 spans 13 residues. From germline, CDR1 is MNHNS and CDR2 SASEGT. The CDR3 coding sequence is TGTGCCAGCAGTGAAGGGTTGACAGCGGAAGCTTTCTTT. Its protein is CASSEGLTAEAFF.

The chain is built from TRBV23-1 and TRBJ2-1; D might be TRBD2 (6 bases). TRBV23-1 is treated as an ORF (open reading frame) with a function not yet certain. This CDR3 contains 15 residues. Trimming removed 8 bases from V and 0 bases from J, with 14 bases in between. CDR3 in amino acids: CASLTSKSSYNEQFF. DNA of the CDR3: TGCGCCAGCCTCACTAGCAAGAGCTCCTACAATGAGCAGTTCTTC.

A single count supports this clone. The chain couples TRBV18 to TRBJ2-3; possibly TRBD2 for D (6 bases). Germline CDR1 and CDR2: KGHSH and LQKENI. V was trimmed by 3 bases and J by 5 bases, leaving 15 bases between them. CDR3 length: 15 residues. CDR3 loop: CASSPRRAGEDTQYF. The DNA for the CDR3 is TGTGCCAGCTCACCGAGGAGGGCCGGGGAAGATACGCAGTATTTT.

This chain joins TRBV29-1 and TRBJ1-1, with a tentative D call TRBD1 (5 bases). V was cut by 0 bases and J by 3 bases, with 11 bases left in between. CDR1 is SQVTM, CDR2 ANQGSEA, per germline. This CDR3 is built from 14 residues. The CDR3 DNA is TGCAGCGTTGAAGACCCAGGGAGGTACACTGAAGCTTTCTTT. Its translation: CSVEDPGRYTEAFF.

The chain links TRBV6-5 to TRBJ1-2; tentatively, D is TRBD1 (5 bases). This CDR3 is built from 13 residues. Germline V CDR1 and CDR2: MNHEY, SVGAGI. Trimming cost V 0 bases and J 8 bases, with 10 bases left between them. The CDR3 region is CASSYSGGRGYTF. In nucleotides, the CDR3 is TGTGCCAGCAGTTACTCGGGGGGTCGAGGCTACACCTTC.

The gene calls are TRBV19 and TRBJ2-7; D uncertain. This CDR3 spans 13 amino acids. Germline V gene sequence: CDR1 LNHDA, CDR2 SQIVND (reference sequence). V was pared by 5 bases and J by 0 bases, with 8 bases between. This CDR3 reads CASSDGDSYEQYF. The CDR3 nucleotides are TGTGCCAGTAGTGACGGAGACTCCTACGAGCAGTACTTC.

The rearrangement uses TRBV18 and TRBJ2-7, with D possibly matching TRBD2 (6 bases). In germline, CDR1 is KGHSH, CDR2 LQKENI. The germline V and J ends were trimmed by 5 bases and 2 bases, with 16 bases remaining between them. There are 15 residues in the CDR3. The CDR3 loop reads CASSYGTPGAYEQYF. The CDR3 region has the DNA TGTGCCAGCTCATACGGGACTCCCGGCGCCTACGAGCAGTACTTC.

This chain joins TRBV7-9 and TRBJ2-5, with D perhaps TRBD2 (6 bases). Trimming took off 11 bases at V and 1 base at J, with 8 bases between the two ends. This CDR3 is 11 amino acids long. The V gene's germline CDR1 is SEHNR and CDR2 FQNEAQ (reference sequence). CDR3 region: CALGGQETQYF. The CDR3 DNA reads TGTGCCCTGGGGGGCCAAGAGACCCAGTACTTC. The full variable domain, completed using reference TRBV7-9 and TRBJ2-5, is DTGVSQNPRHKITKRGQNVTFRCDPISEHNRLYWYRQTLGQGPEFLTYFQNEAQLEKSRLLSDRFSAERPKGSFSTLEIQRTEQGDSAMYLCALGGQETQYFGPGTRLLVL.

The rearrangement links TRBV7-2 to TRBJ2-7, with 9 nucleotides matching TRBD2. This CDR3 spans 15 amino acids. V gave up 7 bases and J gave up 2 bases; unmatched junction bases: 9. Germline CDR1 and CDR2: SGHTA and FQGNSA. This CDR3 is CASTQGLAGTYEQYF. The DNA of the CDR3 is TGTGCCAGCACCCAGGGGCTAGCGGGGACCTACGAGCAGTACTTC.

V usage is TRBV18 and J usage is TRBJ1-1; D is ambiguous. The germline CDR1 and CDR2 sequences are KGHSH and LQKENI. The CDR3 contains 15 residues. V was cut by 3 bases and J by 6 bases, with 17 bases left in between. CDR3 bases: TGTGCCAGCTCACCTCCGGCGCTGCACCGGGCTGAAGCTTTCTTT. It encodes CASSPPALHRAEAFF. Based on the CDR3 plus reference TRBV18 and TRBJ1-1, the full variable domain is NAGVMQNPRHLVRRRGQEARLRCSPMKGHSHVYWYRQLPEEGLKFMVYLQKENIIDESGMPKERFSAEFPKEGPSILRIQQVVRGDSAAYFCASSPPALHRAEAFFGQGTRLTVV.

The chain links TRBV7-9 to TRBJ1-2; 8 nucleotides line up with TRBD1. With 3 bases clipped from V and 8 bases from J, the junction kept 14 bases outside the gene matches. Germline assignment: CDR1 SEHNR and CDR2 FQNEAQ (reference sequence). This CDR3 comprises 16 residues. The CDR3 reads CASSFMATGGAGGYTF. The CDR3 DNA follows: TGTGCCAGCAGCTTTATGGCCACAGGGGGAGCGGGAGGCTACACCTTC.